Listed below are T cell receptor beta chains from one sample, sequenced in a study of blood T cell repertoires in COVID-19. Repertoires were generated with immunoSEQ multiplex PCR, while TCRdb's copy carries only in-frame clones and drops some. The sample yields 150,000 or so clones, 85% to 90% seen once. Sequenced: peripheral blood. These receptors came from a woman aged 70 to 79 with COVID-19, enrolled during active disease. The CDR3 runs from the conserved cysteine through the conserved F or W. A D gene is named only where the DNA matches it firmly. A row's size may be missing; if present it is once, few, many or a size class.

>TRBJ2-2|TRBV5-1|-|-
CASSLADRANTGELFF
TGCGCCAGCAGCCTAGCGGACAGGGCGAACACCGGGGAGCTGTTTTTT
>TRBJ1-2|TRBV5-6|TRBD1|-
CASSRRPRDRGNYYGYTF
TGTGCCAGCAGTCGGCGCCCCCGGGACAGGGGAAATTACTATGGCTACACCTTC
>TRBJ1-3|TRBV11-2|TRBD1|-
CASSTGAGNTIYF
TGTGCCAGCTCGACAGGGGCTGGAAACACCATATATTTT
>TRBJ1-2|TRBV28|-|-
CASSQLVPNYGYTF
TGTGCCAGCAGTCAACTCGTGCCTAACTATGGCTACACCTTC
>TRBJ1-2|TRBV15|-|-
CATSRDRAGFYGYTF
TGTGCCACCAGCAGAGATCGAGCGGGATTTTATGGCTACACCTTC
>TRBJ2-5|TRBV7-2|TRBD2|-
CASSSGGGAQETQYF
TGTGCCAGCAGCTCGGGGGGGGGTGCCCAAGAGACCCAGTACTTC
>TRBJ2-1|TRBV3-1/TRBV3-2|-|-
CASSQASDGYNEQFF
TGTGCCAGCTCGCAGGCTAGCGACGGTTACAATGAGCAGTTCTTC
>TRBJ1-3|TRBV7-8|-|-
CASSFQGGNTIYF
TGTGCCAGCAGCTTCCAGGGAGGCAACACCATATATTTT
>TRBJ2-1|TRBV4-1|-|-
CASSQDRGNNEQFF
TGCGCCAGCAGCCAAGACAGGGGCAACAATGAGCAGTTCTTC
>TRBJ1-2|TRBV6-5|-|once
CASSPLANYGYTF
TGTGCCAGCAGTCCCTTAGCTAACTATGGCTACACCTTC
>TRBJ1-6|TRBV6-4|TRBD1|-
CASSVTTGFNSPLHF
TGTGCCAGCAGCGTAACGACAGGGTTCAATTCACCCCTCCACTTT
>TRBJ2-3|TRBV5-1|-|-
CASSTLGGGTDTQYF
TGCGCCAGCAGCACTCTAGGGGGTGGGACAGATACGCAGTATTTT
>TRBJ2-1|TRBV7-8|-|-
CASSLNPSSYNEQFF
TGTGCCAGCAGCTTAAATCCGAGCTCCTACAATGAGCAGTTCTTC
>TRBJ1-1|TRBV28|-|-
CASGLQNTEAFF
TGTGCCAGTGGCCTCCAAAACACTGAAGCTTTCTTT
>TRBJ2-7|TRBV7-8|-|-
CASTPGRTYEQYF
TGTGCCAGCACCCCAGGGAGGACCTACGAGCAGTACTTC
>TRBJ1-1|TRBV4-1|-|-
CASSQEAVNTEAFF
TGCGCCAGCAGCCAAGAAGCCGTGAACACTGAAGCTTTCTTT
>TRBJ1-5|TRBV28|-|-
CASSLFRAYSNQPQHF
TGTGCCAGCAGTTTATTCAGGGCATATAGCAATCAGCCCCAGCATTTT
>TRBJ2-3|TRBV18|-|-
CASSLGLSTDTQYF
TGTGCCAGCTCATTGGGACTGAGCACAGATACGCAGTATTTT
>TRBJ2-5|TRBV19|TRBD2|few
CASRTTSGAETQYF
TGTGCCAGTAGGACGACTAGCGGGGCGGAGACCCAGTACTTC
>TRBJ1-5|TRBV30|TRBD1|-
CAWSGQGGQPQHF
TGTGCCTGGAGTGGACAGGGCGGACAGCCCCAGCATTTT
>TRBJ2-3|TRBV7-7|-|-
CASSPTSKGADTQYF
TGTGCCAGCAGCCCTACTAGCAAGGGGGCGGATACGCAGTATTTT
>TRBJ2-7|TRBV29-1|-|-
CSAWGQESYEQYF
TGCAGCGCGTGGGGGCAGGAGTCCTACGAGCAGTACTTC
>TRBJ1-5|TRBV19|TRBD1|-
CASMDRANQPQHF
TGTGCCAGTATGGACAGGGCGAATCAGCCCCAGCATTTT
>TRBJ1-3|TRBV28|TRBD1|few
CASSTTGVGNTIYF
TGTGCCAGCAGCACTACAGGGGTTGGAAACACCATATATTTT
>TRBJ2-7|TRBV3-1/TRBV3-2|-|-
CASSHRSRGQGLHEQYF
TGTGCCAGCAGCCACAGGAGTAGGGGACAAGGCCTTCACGAGCAGTACTTC
>TRBJ2-5|TRBV5-1|TRBD2|once
CASSLGSGGQETQYF
TGCGCCAGCAGCTTGGGGTCGGGGGGTCAAGAGACCCAGTACTTC
>TRBJ2-7|TRBV19|-|many
CASSGRDGEQYF
TGTGCCAGTAGTGGGCGGGACGGCGAGCAGTACTTC
>TRBJ2-1|TRBV25-1|TRBD2|-
CASSDAGGHYNEQFF
TGTGCCAGCAGTGATGCGGGGGGGCACTACAATGAGCAGTTCTTC
>TRBJ2-1|TRBV11-2|TRBD2|-
CASAGGVPYNEQFF
TGTGCCAGCGCGGGAGGGGTACCTTACAATGAGCAGTTCTTC
>TRBJ2-1|TRBV18|-|-
CASSPQRSSYNEQFF
TGTGCCAGCTCACCGCAAAGGAGCTCCTACAATGAGCAGTTCTTC
>TRBJ2-1|TRBV3-1/TRBV3-2|-|once
CASSHLPDPRDNRRSEQFF
TGTGCCAGCAGCCACCTTCCAGATCCCCGGGACAATCGTCGCTCAGAGCAGTTCTTC
>TRBJ1-2|TRBV6-5|-|once
CASRGRDNYGYTF
TGTGCCAGCCGCGGGCGCGACAACTATGGCTACACCTTC
>TRBJ1-2|TRBV4-1|TRBD1|-
CASSTQGAGRNNYGYTF
TGCGCCAGCAGCACACAGGGGGCAGGGCGAAATAACTATGGCTACACCTTC
>TRBJ1-2|TRBV2|TRBD1|-
CASSNRGSGYTF
TGTGCCAGCAGTAACAGGGGATCTGGCTACACCTTC
>TRBJ1-4|TRBV30|TRBD1|-
CAWTRDRGDEKLFF
TGTGCCTGGACTCGGGACAGGGGGGATGAAAAACTGTTTTTT
>TRBJ1-2|TRBV11-2|-|-
CASSLEAGDPRGYTF
TGTGCCAGCAGCTTAGAGGCGGGGGACCCTCGTGGCTACACCTTC
>TRBJ1-2|TRBV28|-|-
CASSLQVPNYGYTF
TGTGCCAGCAGCCTACAGGTACCAAACTATGGCTACACCTTC
>TRBJ1-2|TRBV2|TRBD1|-
CASSEQGSGGVYTF
TGTGCCAGCAGTGAACAGGGGTCAGGGGGCGTCTACACCTTC
>TRBJ2-1|TRBV6-2/TRBV6-3|TRBD2|-
CASSSGRLAGGPFLYNEQFF
TGTGCCAGCAGTTCCGGACGACTAGCGGGGGGGCCTTTTCTCTACAATGAGCAGTTCTTC
>TRBJ1-6|TRBV5-1|TRBD1|-
CASSPGQGNSPLHF
TGCGCCAGCAGCCCCGGACAGGGTAATTCACCCCTCCACTTT
>TRBJ1-5|TRBV25-1|-|-
CASSGASNQPQHF
TGTGCCAGCAGTGGGGCTAGCAATCAGCCCCAGCATTTT
>TRBJ2-7|TRBV5-1|TRBD1|-
CASRKNPGQAYEQYF
TGCGCCAGCAGAAAGAATCCGGGACAGGCCTACGAGCAGTACTTC
>TRBJ2-7|TRBV6-1|-|-
CASSEGTVGSYEQYF
TGTGCCAGCAGTGAAGGGACAGTGGGATCCTACGAGCAGTACTTC
>TRBJ2-6|TRBV5-1|TRBD1|-
CASSSGQLLSGANVLTF
TGCGCCAGCAGCTCGGGACAGCTCCTCTCTGGGGCCAACGTCCTGACTTTC
>TRBJ1-4|TRBV10-1|-|-
CASSDRRATNEKLFF
TGCGCCAGCAGTGACAGGAGGGCAACTAATGAAAAACTGTTTTTT
>TRBJ1-5|TRBV7-3|-|-
CASSTGAYQPQHF
TGTGCCAGCAGCACTGGAGCCTATCAGCCCCAGCATTTT
>TRBJ1-2|TRBV7-3|-|-
CASSLEGGFGYTF
TGTGCCAGCAGCTTAGAAGGCGGGTTTGGCTACACCTTC
>TRBJ1-6|TRBV6-1|-|-
CASSEPQETSTLHF
TGTGCCAGCAGTGAACCCCAGGAGACTAGCACCCTCCACTTT
>TRBJ1-4|TRBV7-9|-|-
CASSLALFDIREKLFF
TGTGCCAGCAGCTTAGCGCTTTTTGATATACGGGAAAAACTGTTTTTT
>TRBJ2-1|TRBV5-1|TRBD1|-
CASSLTTGTGGFYEQFF
TGCGCCAGCAGCTTGACAACCGGGACAGGGGGTTTCTATGAGCAGTTCTTC
>TRBJ2-2|TRBV5-1|TRBD2|once
CASSSTAIAGISTGELFF
TGCGCCAGCAGCTCTACAGCAATAGCGGGCATAAGCACCGGGGAGCTGTTTTTT
>TRBJ1-2|TRBV10-3|-|-
CAISEGRISYGYTF
TGTGCCATCAGTGAAGGCAGGATAAGCTATGGCTACACCTTC
>TRBJ1-5|TRBV6-6|-|-
CASSYSTNQPQHF
TGTGCCAGCAGTTACTCGACTAATCAGCCCCAGCATTTT
>TRBJ1-1|TRBV7-9|-|-
CASSFLLNTEAFF
TGTGCCAGCAGCTTCCTCCTTAACACTGAAGCTTTCTTT
>TRBJ1-4|TRBV7-9|TRBD1|-
CASSPRTGGSEKLFF
TGTGCCAGCAGCCCAAGGACAGGGGGCTCTGAAAAACTGTTTTTT
>TRBJ1-5|TRBV23-1|-|-
CASSLRDFSNQPQHF
TGCGCCAGCAGTCTTCGAGATTTTAGCAATCAGCCCCAGCATTTT
>TRBJ1-1|TRBV7-9|-|once
CASSHRQGRTLDEAFF
TGTGCCAGCAGCCATCGGCAGGGGCGAACCCTCGACGAAGCTTTCTTT
>TRBJ2-2|TRBV6-4|TRBD1|once
CASRGDRVSGELFF
TGTGCCAGCAGAGGGGACAGGGTGTCCGGGGAGCTGTTTTTT
>TRBJ1-2|TRBV28|TRBD1|-
CASSLGQETNGYTF
TGTGCCAGCAGTTTGGGACAGGAGACAAATGGCTACACCTTC